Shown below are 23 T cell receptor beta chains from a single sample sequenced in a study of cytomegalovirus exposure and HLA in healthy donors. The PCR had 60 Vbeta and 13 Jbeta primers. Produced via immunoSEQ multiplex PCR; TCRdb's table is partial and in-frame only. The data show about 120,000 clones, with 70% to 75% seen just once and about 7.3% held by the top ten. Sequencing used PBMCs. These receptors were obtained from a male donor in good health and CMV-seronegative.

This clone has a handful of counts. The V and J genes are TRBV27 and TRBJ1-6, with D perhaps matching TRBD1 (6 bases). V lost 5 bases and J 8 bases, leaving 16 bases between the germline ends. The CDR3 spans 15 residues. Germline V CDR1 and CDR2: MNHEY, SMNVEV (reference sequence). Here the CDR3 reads CASSPTGSPYSPLHF. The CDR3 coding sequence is TGTGCCAGCAGTCCGACAGGTTCCCCGTATTCACCCCTCCACTTT.

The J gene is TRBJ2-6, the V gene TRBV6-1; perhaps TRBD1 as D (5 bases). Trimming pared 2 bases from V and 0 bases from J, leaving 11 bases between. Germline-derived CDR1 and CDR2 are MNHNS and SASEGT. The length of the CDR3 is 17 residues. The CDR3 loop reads CASSERGQFSGANVLTF. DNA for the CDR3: TGTGCCAGCAGTGAAAGGGGCCAATTCTCTGGGGCCAACGTCCTGACTTTC.

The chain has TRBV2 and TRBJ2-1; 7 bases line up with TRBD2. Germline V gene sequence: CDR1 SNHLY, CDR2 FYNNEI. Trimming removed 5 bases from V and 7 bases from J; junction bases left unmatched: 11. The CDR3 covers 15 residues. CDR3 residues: CASSPGTIFPNEQFF. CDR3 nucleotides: TGTGCCAGCAGTCCCGGGACTATCTTTCCAAATGAGCAGTTCTTC.

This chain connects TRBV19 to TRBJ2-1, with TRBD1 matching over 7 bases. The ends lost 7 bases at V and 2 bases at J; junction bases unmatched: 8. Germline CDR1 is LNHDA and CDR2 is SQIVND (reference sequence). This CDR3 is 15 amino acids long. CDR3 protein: CASTKDRSTYNEQFF. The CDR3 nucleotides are TGTGCCAGTACCAAGGACAGGTCAACCTACAATGAGCAGTTCTTC.

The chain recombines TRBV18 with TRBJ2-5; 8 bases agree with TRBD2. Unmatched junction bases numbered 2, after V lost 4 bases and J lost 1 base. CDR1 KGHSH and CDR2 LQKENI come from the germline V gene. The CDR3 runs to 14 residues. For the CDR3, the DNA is TGTGCCAGCTCACACGGGACTAGCCAAGAGACCCAGTACTTC. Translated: CASSHGTSQETQYF.

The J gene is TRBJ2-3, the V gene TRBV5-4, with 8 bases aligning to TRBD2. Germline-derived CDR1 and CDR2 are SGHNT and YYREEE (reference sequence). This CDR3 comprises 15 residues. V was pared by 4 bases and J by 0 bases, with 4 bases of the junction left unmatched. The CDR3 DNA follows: TGTGCCAGCAGCAGCGGGGGTTCTAGCACAGATACGCAGTATTTT. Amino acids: CASSSGGSSTDTQYF.

CDR3 nucleotides: TGTGCCAGCAGCGTCGGCCACAGGGGGCTAGATGGCTACACCTTC. It translates to CASSVGHRGLDGYTF. The rearrangement joins TRBV9 to TRBJ1-2; 9 bases fit TRBD1. Trimming took 2 bases from V and 6 from J; bases not matched to a gene: 8. This CDR3 region has 15 residues. Germline CDR1 and CDR2: SGDLS and YYNGEE. Full variable domain (remainder filled in from reference TRBV9 and TRBJ1-2): DSGVTQTPKHLITATGQRVTLRCSPRSGDLSVYWYQQSLDQGLQFLIQYYNGEERAKGNILERFSAQQFPDLHSELNLSSLELGDSALYFCASSVGHRGLDGYTFGSGTRLTVV.

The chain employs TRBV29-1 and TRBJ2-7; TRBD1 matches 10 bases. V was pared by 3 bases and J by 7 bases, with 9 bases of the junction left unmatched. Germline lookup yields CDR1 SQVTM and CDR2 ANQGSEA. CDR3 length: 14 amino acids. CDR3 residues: CSVEGTGAFREQYF. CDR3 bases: TGCAGCGTTGAGGGGACAGGGGCTTTTAGGGAGCAGTACTTC.

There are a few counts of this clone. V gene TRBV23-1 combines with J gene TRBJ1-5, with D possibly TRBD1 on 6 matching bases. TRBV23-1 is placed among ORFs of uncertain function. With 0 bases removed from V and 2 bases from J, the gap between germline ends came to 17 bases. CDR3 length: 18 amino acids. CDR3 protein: CASSQSMQGTVGNQPQHF. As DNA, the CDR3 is TGCGCCAGCAGTCAATCGATGCAGGGGACGGTAGGCAATCAGCCCCAGCATTTT.

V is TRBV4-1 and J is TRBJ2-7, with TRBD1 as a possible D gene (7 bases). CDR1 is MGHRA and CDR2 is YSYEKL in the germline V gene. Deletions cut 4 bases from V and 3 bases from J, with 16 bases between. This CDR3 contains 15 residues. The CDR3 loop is CASSLLQGTHYEQYF. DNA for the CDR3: TGCGCCAGCAGCCTATTACAGGGGACTCACTACGAGCAGTACTTC.

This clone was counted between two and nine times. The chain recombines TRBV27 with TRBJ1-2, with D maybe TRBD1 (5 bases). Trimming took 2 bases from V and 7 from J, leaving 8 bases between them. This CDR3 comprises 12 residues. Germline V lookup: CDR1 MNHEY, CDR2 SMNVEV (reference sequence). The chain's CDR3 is CASSLTGVGYTF. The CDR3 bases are TGTGCCAGCAGTTTAACGGGGGTTGGCTACACCTTC.

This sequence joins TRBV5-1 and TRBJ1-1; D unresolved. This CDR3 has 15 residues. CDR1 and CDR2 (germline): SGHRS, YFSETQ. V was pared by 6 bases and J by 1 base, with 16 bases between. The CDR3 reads CASIEGFGPNTEAFF. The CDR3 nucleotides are TGCGCCAGCATCGAGGGTTTTGGCCCGAACACTGAAGCTTTCTTT.

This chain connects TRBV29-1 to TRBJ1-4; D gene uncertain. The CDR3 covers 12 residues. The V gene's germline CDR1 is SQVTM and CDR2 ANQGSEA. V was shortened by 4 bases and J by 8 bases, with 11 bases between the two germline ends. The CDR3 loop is CSVVGSGEKLFF. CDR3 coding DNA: TGCAGCGTTGTCGGGTCTGGGGAAAAACTGTTTTTT.

In DNA form, the CDR3 reads TGTGCCAGCAGCCAAGTCGGGACAGGGGGGACCTCTGGGGCCAACGTCCTGACTTTC. Residues: CASSQVGTGGTSGANVLTF. The chain combines TRBV4-2 with TRBJ2-6, with 11 bases identical to TRBD1. The CDR3 is 19 amino acids. Germline V lookup: CDR1 LGHNA, CDR2 YNFKEQ. J was trimmed by 0 bases and V by 1 base; bases with no gene match: 5.

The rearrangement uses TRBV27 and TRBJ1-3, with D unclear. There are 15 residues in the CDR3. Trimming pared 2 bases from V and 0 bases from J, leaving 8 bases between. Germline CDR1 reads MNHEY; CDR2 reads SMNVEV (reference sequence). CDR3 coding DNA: TGTGCCAGCAGTTTAACCCCCAGCTCTGGAAACACCATATATTTT. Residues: CASSLTPSSGNTIYF.

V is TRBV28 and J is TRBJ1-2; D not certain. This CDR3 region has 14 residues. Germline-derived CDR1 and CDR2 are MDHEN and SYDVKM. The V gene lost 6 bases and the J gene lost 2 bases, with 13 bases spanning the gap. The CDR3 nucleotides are TGTGCCAGCAGCCAGAACGCTGGCAACTATGGCTACACCTTC. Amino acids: CASSQNAGNYGYTF.

The CDR3: CASSQDPKTGGYSKNIQYF. The DNA of the CDR3 is TGTGCCAGCAGCCAAGATCCAAAGACAGGGGGTTATTCCAAAAACATTCAGTACTTC. The chain recombines TRBV4-2 with TRBJ2-4; 9 bases line up with TRBD1. V was pared by 0 bases and J by 2 bases, with 11 bases of the junction left unmatched. This CDR3 is 19 amino acids long. Germline lookup yields CDR1 LGHNA and CDR2 YNFKEQ.

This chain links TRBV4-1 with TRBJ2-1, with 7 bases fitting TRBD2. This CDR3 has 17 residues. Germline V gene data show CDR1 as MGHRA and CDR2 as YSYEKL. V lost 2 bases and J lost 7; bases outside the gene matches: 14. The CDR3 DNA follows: TGCGCCAGCAGCCAACCCACCGCGGGACTATCCGTAAATGAGCAGTTCTTC. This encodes CASSQPTAGLSVNEQFF.

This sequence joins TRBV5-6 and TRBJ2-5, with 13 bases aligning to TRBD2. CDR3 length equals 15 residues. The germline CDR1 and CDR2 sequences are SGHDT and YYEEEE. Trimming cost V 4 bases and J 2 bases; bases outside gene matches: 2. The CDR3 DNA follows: TGTGCCAGCAGCATGGGACTAGCGGGGCAAGAGACCCAGTACTTC. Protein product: CASSMGLAGQETQYF.

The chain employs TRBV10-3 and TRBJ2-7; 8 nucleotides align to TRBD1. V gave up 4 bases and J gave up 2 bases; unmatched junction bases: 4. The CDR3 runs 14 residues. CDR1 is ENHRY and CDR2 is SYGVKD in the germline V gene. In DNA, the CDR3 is TGTGCCATCAGTGGCGCAGGGGGCCCCTACGAGCAGTACTTC. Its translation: CAISGAGGPYEQYF.

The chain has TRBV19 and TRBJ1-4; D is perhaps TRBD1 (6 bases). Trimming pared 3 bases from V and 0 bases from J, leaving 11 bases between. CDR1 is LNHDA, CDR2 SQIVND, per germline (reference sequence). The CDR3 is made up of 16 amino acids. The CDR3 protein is CASSIWTAATNEKLFF. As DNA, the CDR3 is TGTGCCAGTAGTATTTGGACAGCTGCAACTAATGAAAAACTGTTTTTT.

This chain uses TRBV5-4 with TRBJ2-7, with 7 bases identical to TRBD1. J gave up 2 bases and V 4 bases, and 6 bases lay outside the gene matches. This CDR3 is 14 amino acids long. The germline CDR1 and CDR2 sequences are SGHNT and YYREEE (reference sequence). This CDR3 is CASSIPDRPYEQYF. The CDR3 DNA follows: TGTGCCAGCAGCATACCGGACAGGCCCTACGAGCAGTACTTC. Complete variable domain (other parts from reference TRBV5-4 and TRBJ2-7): ETGVTQSPTHLIKTRGQQVTLRCSSQSGHNTVSWYQQALGQGPQFIFQYYREEENGRGNFPPRFSGLQFPNYSSELNVNALELDDSALYLCASSIPDRPYEQYFGPGTRLTVT.

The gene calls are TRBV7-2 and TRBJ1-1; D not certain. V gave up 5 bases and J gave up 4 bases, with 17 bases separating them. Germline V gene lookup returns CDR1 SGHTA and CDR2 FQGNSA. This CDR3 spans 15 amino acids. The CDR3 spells CASSPRKGGITEAFF. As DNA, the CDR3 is TGTGCCAGCAGCCCTCGAAAGGGCGGGATCACTGAAGCTTTCTTT.